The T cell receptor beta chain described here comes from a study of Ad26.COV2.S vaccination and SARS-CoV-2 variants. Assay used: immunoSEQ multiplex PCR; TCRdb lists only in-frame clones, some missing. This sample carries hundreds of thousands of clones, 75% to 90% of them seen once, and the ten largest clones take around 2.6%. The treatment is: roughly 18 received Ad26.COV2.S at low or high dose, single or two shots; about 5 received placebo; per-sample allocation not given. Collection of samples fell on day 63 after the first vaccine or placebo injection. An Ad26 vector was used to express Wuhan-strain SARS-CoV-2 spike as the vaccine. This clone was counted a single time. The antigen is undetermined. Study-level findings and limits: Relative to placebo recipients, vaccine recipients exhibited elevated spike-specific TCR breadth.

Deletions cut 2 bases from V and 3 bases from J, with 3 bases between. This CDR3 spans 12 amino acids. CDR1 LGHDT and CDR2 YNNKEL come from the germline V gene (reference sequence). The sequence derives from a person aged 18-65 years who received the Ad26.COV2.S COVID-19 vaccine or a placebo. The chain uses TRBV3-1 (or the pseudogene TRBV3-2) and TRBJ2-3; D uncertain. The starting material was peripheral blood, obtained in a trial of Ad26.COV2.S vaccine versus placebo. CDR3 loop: CASSQITDTQYF. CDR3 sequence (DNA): TGTGCCAGCAGCCAAATTACAGATACGCAGTATTTT.